This T cell receptor (beta chain) is drawn from a study of blood T cell repertoires in COVID-19 (dated by TCRdb to about 2020). With regard to the full study: The collaborator samples originated in the United States, Italy and Spain and spanned the acute and convalescent phases of COVID-19. A freely available public database, intended as a resource for researchers studying the immune response to SARS-CoV-2, is where the repertoires were released. The prospective study material was composed of cDNA or gDNA derived from T cells, B-cell-depleted T cells, or PBMCs. Where available, HLA class I and class II types were taken from metadata supplied by the sample provider and were not determined by assay-based typing. Samples came from the ongoing ImmuneRACE study (first 160 participants) plus 1,254 subjects from 6 global collaborators. The dataset comprised deeply sampled blood TCRbeta repertoires from subjects exposed to, actively infected with, or recovered from COVID-19. Nearly every sample came with metadata listing a de-identified subject ID, COVID-19 status, age in years and sex.

TCRbeta CDR3 regions were amplified from genomic DNA using the immunoSEQ Assay, a bias-controlled multiplex PCR. Per the source publication's procedure: Nucleated cell counts per sample were estimated from amplification of reference gene primers within the assay. To quantify the absolute abundance of each unique TCRbeta CDR3 rearrangement, sequence reads were collapsed and filtered. For each sample, productive Simpson clonality was calculated as the square root of Simpson's diversity index over productive rearrangements. TCRdb mirrors the immuneACCESS table, restricted to in-frame sequences. Some clones are absent from its copies; in checked studies, under half trace to an unresolved V gene, and the reason for the others is unknown. D and trimming come from the DNA, and the V and J calls and clone size come from that table. Here the sample has just over 150,000 clones; approximately 92% occur a single time. The ten most abundant clones make up 3.5% to 5% of the sample.

What the study reported, not specific to this receptor: The quantity of clinical and demographic metadata differed by source and by participant and was supplied without curation.

The germline V gene supplies CDR1 MGHRA and CDR2 YSYEKL. V drops 4 bases and J drops 1 base, leaving 7 bases in between. From its cysteine to its phenylalanine, the CDR3 spans 14 amino acids. The only DNA kept is the CDR3, 42 bases in frame from the first base. The collaborating institutions used their own protocols to collect whole blood in K2EDTA tubes. For TCRbeta analysis, collaborators shipped samples as frozen whole blood, isolated PBMCs, or DNA extracted from either of those sample types. On this clone itself: Its antigen specificity is not known. Base qualities are not recorded, but no much larger clone differs from it by a single base.

The rearranged segments are TRBV4-1 and TRBJ2-2; TRBD1 might be the D gene, on 6 matching bases. This TCR was sampled from a woman in her forties or fifties with acute or convalescent COVID-19. The specimen was peripheral blood. The CDR3 region has the sequence CASSLGGNTGELFF. DNA sequence: TGCGCCAGCAGCCTAGGGGGGAACACCGGGGAGCTGTTTTTT.